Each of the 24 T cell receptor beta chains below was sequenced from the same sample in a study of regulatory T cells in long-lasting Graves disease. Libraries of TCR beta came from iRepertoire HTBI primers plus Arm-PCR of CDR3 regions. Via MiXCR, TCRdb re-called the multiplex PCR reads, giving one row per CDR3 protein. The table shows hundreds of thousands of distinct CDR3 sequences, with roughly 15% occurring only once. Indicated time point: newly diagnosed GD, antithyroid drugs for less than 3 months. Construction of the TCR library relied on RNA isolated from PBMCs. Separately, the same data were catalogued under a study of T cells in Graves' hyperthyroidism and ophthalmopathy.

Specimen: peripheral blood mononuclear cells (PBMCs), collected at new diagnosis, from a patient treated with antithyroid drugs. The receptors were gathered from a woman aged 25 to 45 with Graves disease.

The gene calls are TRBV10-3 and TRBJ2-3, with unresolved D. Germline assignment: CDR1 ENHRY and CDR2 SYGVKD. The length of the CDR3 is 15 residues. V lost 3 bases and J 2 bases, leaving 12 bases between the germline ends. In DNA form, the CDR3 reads TGTGCCATCAGTGAAGGTCCGCCGGTCACAGATACGCAGTATTTT. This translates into CAISEGPPVTDTQYF.

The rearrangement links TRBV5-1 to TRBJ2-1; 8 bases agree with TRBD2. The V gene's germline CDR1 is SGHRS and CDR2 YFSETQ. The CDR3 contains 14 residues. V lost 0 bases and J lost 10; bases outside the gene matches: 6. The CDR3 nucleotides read TGCGCCAGCAGCTTGGCGGGAGGGCCAGCGGAGCAGTTCTTC. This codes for CASSLAGGPAEQFF.

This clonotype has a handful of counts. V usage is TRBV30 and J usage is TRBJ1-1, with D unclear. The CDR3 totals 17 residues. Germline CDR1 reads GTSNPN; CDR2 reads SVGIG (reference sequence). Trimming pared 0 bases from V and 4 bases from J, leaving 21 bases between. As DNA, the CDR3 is TGTGCCTGGAGTGTAGCCGTCCAACGGGCCCGATTCACTGAAGCTTTCTTT. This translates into CAWSVAVQRARFTEAFF. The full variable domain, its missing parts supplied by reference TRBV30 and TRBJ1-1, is SQTIHQWPATLVQPVGSPLSLECTVEGTSNPNLYWYRQAAGRGLQLLFYSVGIGQISSEVPQNLSASRPQDRQFILSSKKLLLSDSGFYLCAWSVAVQRARFTEAFFGQGTRLTVV.

DNA for the CDR3: TGTGCCAGCAGTAGGTACTCGGACAGGTCCTACGAGCAGTACTTC. Amino acids: CASSRYSDRSYEQYF. The V gene is TRBV6-2 or TRBV6-3, the J gene TRBJ2-7, with TRBD1 matching over 7 bases. V lost 5 bases to trimming and J lost 1 base; unmatched junction nucleotides: 8. Germline V gives CDR1 MNHEY, CDR2 SVGEGT. The CDR3 loop spans 15 amino acids.

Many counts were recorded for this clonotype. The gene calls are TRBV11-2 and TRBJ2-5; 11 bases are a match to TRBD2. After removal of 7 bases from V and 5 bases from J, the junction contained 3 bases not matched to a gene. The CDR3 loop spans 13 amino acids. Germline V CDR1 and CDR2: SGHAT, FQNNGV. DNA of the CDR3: TGTGCCAGCACTAGCGGGAGGCTGGAGACCCAGTACTTC. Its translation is CASTSGRLETQYF.

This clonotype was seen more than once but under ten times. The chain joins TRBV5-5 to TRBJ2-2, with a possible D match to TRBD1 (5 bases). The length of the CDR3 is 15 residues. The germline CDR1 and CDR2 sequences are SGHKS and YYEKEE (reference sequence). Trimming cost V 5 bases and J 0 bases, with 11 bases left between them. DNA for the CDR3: TGTGCCAGCAGTTCAGGGTCCCCGAACACCGGGGAGCTGTTTTTT. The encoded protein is CASSSGSPNTGELFF.

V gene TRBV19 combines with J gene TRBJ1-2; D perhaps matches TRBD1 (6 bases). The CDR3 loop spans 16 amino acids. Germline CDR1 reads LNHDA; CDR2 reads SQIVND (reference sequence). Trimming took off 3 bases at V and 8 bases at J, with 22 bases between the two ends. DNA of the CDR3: TGTGCCAGTAGTATTCAGATCGTCCAGGGGACTTTCGGCTACACCTTC. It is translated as CASSIQIVQGTFGYTF.

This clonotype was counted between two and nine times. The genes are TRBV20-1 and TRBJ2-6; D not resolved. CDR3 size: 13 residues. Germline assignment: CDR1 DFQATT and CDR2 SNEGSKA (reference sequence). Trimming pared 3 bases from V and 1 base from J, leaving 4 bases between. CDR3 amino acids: CSARASGANVLTF. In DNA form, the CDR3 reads TGCAGTGCTAGGGCTTCTGGGGCCAACGTCCTGACTTTC.

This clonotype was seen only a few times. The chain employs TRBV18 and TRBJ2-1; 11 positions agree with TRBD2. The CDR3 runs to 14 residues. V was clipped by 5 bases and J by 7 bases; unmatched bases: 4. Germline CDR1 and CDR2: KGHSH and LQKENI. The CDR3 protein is CASSTSSGRNEQFF. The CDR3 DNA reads TGTGCCAGCTCAACCTCTAGCGGGAGGAATGAGCAGTTCTTC.

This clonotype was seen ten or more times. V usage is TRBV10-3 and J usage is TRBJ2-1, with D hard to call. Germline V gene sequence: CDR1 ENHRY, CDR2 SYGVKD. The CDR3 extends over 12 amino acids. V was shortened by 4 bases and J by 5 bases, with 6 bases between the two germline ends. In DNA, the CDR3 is TGTGCCATCAGTGGCGTCAACAATGAGCAGTTCTTC. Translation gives CAISGVNNEQFF.

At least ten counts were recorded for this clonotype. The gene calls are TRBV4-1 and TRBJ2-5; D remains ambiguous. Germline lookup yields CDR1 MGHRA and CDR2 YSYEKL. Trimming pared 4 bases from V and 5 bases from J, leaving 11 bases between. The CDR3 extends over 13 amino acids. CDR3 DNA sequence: TGCGCCAGCAGCCCTCCCGGATCTGAGACCCAGTACTTC. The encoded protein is CASSPPGSETQYF.

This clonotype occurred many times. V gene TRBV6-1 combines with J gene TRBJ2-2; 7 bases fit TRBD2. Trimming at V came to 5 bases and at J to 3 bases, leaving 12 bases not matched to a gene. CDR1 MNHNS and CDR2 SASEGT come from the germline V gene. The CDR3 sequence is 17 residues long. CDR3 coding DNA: TGTGCCAGCAGTCCGTCGGGACTTGCGGGGGACACCGGGGAGCTGTTTTTT. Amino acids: CASSPSGLAGDTGELFF.

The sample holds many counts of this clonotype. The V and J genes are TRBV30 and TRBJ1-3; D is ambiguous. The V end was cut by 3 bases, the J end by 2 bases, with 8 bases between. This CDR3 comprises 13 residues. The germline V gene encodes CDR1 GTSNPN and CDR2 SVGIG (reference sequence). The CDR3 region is CAWRRAAGNTIYF. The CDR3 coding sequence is TGTGCCTGGAGGCGAGCAGCTGGAAACACCATATATTTT.

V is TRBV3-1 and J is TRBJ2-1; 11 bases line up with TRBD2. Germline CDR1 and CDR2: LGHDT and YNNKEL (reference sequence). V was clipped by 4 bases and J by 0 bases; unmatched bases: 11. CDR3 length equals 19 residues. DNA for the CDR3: TGTGCCAGCAGCCGAGGACTAGCGGGTGAAAAACGCTCCTACAATGAGCAGTTCTTC. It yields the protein CASSRGLAGEKRSYNEQFF.

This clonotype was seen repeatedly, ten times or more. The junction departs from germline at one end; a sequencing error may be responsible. DNA of the CDR3: TGTGCTAGCAGCCTGAATCCGGGACTGAGCACAGATACGCAGTATTTT. It translates to CASSLNPGLSTDTQYF. The V and J genes are TRBV7-7 and TRBJ2-3, with TRBD2 as a possible D gene (6 bases). Germline V CDR1 and CDR2: SSHAT, FNYEAQ (reference sequence). The CDR3 loop spans 16 amino acids.

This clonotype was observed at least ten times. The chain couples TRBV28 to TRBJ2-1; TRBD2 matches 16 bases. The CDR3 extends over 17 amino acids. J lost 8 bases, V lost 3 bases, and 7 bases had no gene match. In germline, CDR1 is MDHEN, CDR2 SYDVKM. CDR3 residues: CASSFSGLAGGMYEQFF. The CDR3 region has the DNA TGTGCCAGCAGTTTCTCGGGACTAGCGGGAGGGATGTATGAGCAGTTCTTC. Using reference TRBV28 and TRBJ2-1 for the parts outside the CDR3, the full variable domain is DVKVTQSSRYLVKRTGEKVFLECVQDMDHENMFWYRQDPGLGLRLIYFSYDVKMKEKGDIPEGYSVSREKKERFSLILESASTNQTSMYLCASSFSGLAGGMYEQFFGPGTRLTVL.

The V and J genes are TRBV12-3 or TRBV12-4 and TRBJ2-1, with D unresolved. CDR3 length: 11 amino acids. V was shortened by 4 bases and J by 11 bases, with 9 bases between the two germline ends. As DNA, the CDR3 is TGTGCCAGCAGTTCGGCCCAAAAGCAGTTCTTC. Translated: CASSSAQKQFF.

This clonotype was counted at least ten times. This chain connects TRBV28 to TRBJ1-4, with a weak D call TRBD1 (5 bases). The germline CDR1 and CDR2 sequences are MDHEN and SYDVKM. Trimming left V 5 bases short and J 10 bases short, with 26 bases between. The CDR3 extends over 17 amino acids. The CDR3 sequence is CASSEPQEWSGIAKLFF. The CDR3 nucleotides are TGTGCCAGCAGTGAACCACAGGAGTGGAGCGGCATTGCAAAACTGTTTTTT.

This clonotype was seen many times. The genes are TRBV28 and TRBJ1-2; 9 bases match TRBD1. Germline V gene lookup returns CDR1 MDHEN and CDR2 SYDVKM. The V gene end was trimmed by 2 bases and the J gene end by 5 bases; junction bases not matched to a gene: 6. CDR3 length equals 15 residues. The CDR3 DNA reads TGTGCCAGCAGTTTACCCCAGGACAGGGGTTATGGCTACACCTTC. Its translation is CASSLPQDRGYGYTF.

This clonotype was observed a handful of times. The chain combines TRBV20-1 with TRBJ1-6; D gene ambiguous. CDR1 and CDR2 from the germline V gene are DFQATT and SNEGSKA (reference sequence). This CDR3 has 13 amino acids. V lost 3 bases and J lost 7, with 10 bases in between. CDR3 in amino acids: CSASKGTNSPLHF. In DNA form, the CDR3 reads TGCAGTGCTAGCAAGGGTACAAATTCACCCCTCCACTTT.

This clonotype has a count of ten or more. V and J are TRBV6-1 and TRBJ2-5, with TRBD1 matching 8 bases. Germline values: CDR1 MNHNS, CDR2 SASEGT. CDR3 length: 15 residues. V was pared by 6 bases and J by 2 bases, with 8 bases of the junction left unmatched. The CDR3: CASSRNGQGQETQYF. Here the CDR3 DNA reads TGTGCCAGCAGCCGTAACGGACAGGGTCAAGAGACCCAGTACTTC.

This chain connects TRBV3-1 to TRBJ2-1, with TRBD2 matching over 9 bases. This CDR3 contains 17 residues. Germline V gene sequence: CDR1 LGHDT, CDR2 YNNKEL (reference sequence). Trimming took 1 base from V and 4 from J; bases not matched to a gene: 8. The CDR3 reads CASSQGLVTSGYNEQFF. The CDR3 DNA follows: TGTGCCAGCAGCCAAGGTCTTGTTACTAGCGGGTACAATGAGCAGTTCTTC.

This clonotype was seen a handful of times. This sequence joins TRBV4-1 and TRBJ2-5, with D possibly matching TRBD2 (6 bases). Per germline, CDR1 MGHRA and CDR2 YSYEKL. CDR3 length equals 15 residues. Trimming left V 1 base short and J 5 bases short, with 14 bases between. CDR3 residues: CASSQGGVRDETQYF. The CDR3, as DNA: TGCGCCAGCAGCCAAGGGGGGGTCAGGGATGAGACCCAGTACTTC.

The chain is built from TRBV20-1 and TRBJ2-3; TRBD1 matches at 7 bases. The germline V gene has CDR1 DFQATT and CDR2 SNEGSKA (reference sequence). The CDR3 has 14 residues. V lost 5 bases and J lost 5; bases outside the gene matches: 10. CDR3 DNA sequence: TGCAGTGCTGGGGACAGTCCCCCCCGAGATACGCAGTATTTT. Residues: CSAGDSPPRDTQYF.